This T cell receptor beta chain was recovered during a study of cytomegalovirus exposure and HLA in healthy donors. The PCR ran on 60 Vbeta and 13 Jbeta primers. As originally analysed: Per a later analysis, the number of unique TCR beta chains was about 80 million, of which about 11 million were shared. Profiled with immunoSEQ multiplex PCR; TCRdb holds only in-frame clones, not every one. V and J calls and clone size are those listed in that table; D and trimming were worked out from the DNA. Here the sample spans about 90,000 clones, over 65% being singletons. A note on this clone: Its target is unknown.

Study-wide results and limits: Most TCR beta V segments were productive about 87% or about 30% of the time in an earlier analysis. Later analysis found that TCR beta chains associated with HLA were more clonally expanded than other, equally common chains. According to reports, the classifier identified cytomegalovirus status with high specificity and sensitivity.

The sequencing sample was made of PBMCs. The TCR sequence derives from a woman aged 40 to 50 in good health and CMV-seropositive.

CDR3 nucleotides: TGTGCCAGCAGACCCGGGACTAGCGGAAACATTCAGTACTTC. Translating gives CASRPGTSGNIQYF. J is TRBJ2-4 and V is TRBV6-5, with TRBD2 matching over 11 bases. The germline V gene encodes CDR1 MNHEY and CDR2 SVGAGI. The CDR3 is 14 residues long. The J segment lost 6 bases and the V segment lost 6 bases, leaving 4 bases of the junction unmatched.